These 9 T cell receptor beta chains share one sample of origin, sequenced in a study of blood T cell repertoires in COVID-19. The method was immunoSEQ multiplex PCR; TCRdb's version includes in-frame clones alone and lacks a portion of them. The data show tens of thousands of clones, around 83% seen once. Source material: peripheral blood. The receptors stem from a man aged 55 to 69 with active COVID-19.

The rearrangement links TRBV18 to TRBJ1-6; TRBD1 agrees at 7 bases. This CDR3 region has 14 residues. V trimming: 6 bases; J trimming: 7 bases; junction bases outside the gene matches: 6. CDR1 and CDR2 from the germline V gene are KGHSH and LQKENI. DNA for the CDR3: TGTGCCAGCTCGCGGGACAGTGGGAATTCACCCCTCCACTTT. The encoded protein is CASSRDSGNSPLHF. The whole variable domain, filled in from reference TRBV18 and TRBJ1-6, reads NAGVMQNPRHLVRRRGQEARLRCSPMKGHSHVYWYRQLPEEGLKFMVYLQKENIIDESGMPKERFSAEFPKEGPSILRIQQVVRGDSAAYFCASSRDSGNSPLHFGNGTRLTVT.

The chain uses TRBV19 and TRBJ1-5; possibly TRBD1 for D (6 bases). The ends were cut back, 7 bases at V and 4 bases at J, with 8 bases in the middle. This CDR3 contains 12 residues. Germline-derived CDR1 and CDR2 are LNHDA and SQIVND (reference sequence). CDR3 nucleotides: TGTGCCAGTAAACAGGGAAATCAGCCCCAGCATTTT. This translates into CASKQGNQPQHF.

The chain carries TRBV7-9 and TRBJ1-1; possibly TRBD1 for D (5 bases). Between the trimmed V and J ends, which lost 8 bases and 2 bases, there was a span of 18 bases. CDR3 size: 15 residues. Germline CDR1 and CDR2: SEHNR and FQNEAQ (reference sequence). The CDR3 region is CASFTGGVINTEAFF. CDR3 coding DNA: TGTGCCAGCTTTACCGGAGGGGTTATCAACACTGAAGCTTTCTTT.

The chain links TRBV24-1 to TRBJ1-2; 10 nucleotides match TRBD1. The V gene end was trimmed by 3 bases and the J gene end by 7 bases; junction bases not matched to a gene: 7. This CDR3 region has 15 residues. Germline CDR1 and CDR2: KGHDR and SFDVKD. CDR3 region: CATSDMDRGYGGYTF. The CDR3 nucleotides are TGTGCCACCAGTGATATGGACAGGGGGTACGGTGGCTACACCTTC.

This clone is labeled medium-sized. This chain uses TRBV10-3 with TRBJ2-7, with unresolved D. This CDR3 comprises 12 residues. Trimming shortened V by 3 bases and J by 4 bases, and 7 bases separated the two germline ends. Per the germline V gene, CDR1 is ENHRY and CDR2 is SYGVKD. The CDR3 region has the DNA TGTGCCATCAGTGACGGAGCTTACGAGCAGTACTTC. Translation: CAISDGAYEQYF.

V and J are TRBV10-3 and TRBJ2-1; TRBD2 agrees at 12 bases. Per the germline V gene, CDR1 is ENHRY and CDR2 is SYGVKD. This CDR3 is 16 amino acids long. The J segment lost 10 bases and the V segment lost 6 bases, leaving 13 bases of the junction unmatched. CDR3 bases: TGTGCCATCAGCCAAGGACTAGCGGGGCCTCAAACGGAGCAGTTCTTC. The encoded protein is CAISQGLAGPQTEQFF.

The chain recombines TRBV19 with TRBJ1-5; no reliable D call. Germline CDR1 reads LNHDA; CDR2 reads SQIVND (reference sequence). The V end lost 1 base, the J end lost 5 bases, and 15 bases lay between the germline ends. The CDR3 sequence is 16 residues long. The CDR3: CASSIGGPSRHQPQHF. The CDR3, as DNA: TGTGCCAGTAGTATAGGAGGGCCCTCGCGCCATCAGCCCCAGCATTTT.

V usage is TRBV10-3 and J usage is TRBJ2-5; possibly TRBD2 for D (6 bases). The CDR3 loop spans 13 amino acids. V lost 0 bases and J lost 4, with 6 bases in between. Per germline, CDR1 ENHRY and CDR2 SYGVKD. CDR3 region: CAISESGGETQYF. CDR3 nucleotide sequence: TGTGCCATCAGTGAGTCGGGGGGAGAGACCCAGTACTTC.

DNA of the CDR3: TGCGCCAGCAGCCAAGAAGGGGGGAGGGGAGAGACCCAGTACTTC. Amino acids: CASSQEGGRGETQYF. The V call is TRBV4-1, the J call TRBJ2-5; a possible D gene is TRBD2 (7 bases). V was clipped by 0 bases and J by 4 bases, with 12 bases between them. This CDR3 has 15 residues. Germline V lookup: CDR1 MGHRA, CDR2 YSYEKL.